Following are 7 T cell receptor beta chains from one sample sequenced in a study of naive and memory T cell subsets. The study's findings and limits: A few larger clonotypes appeared in naive repertoires, especially CD8, possibly memory cells re-expressing CD45RA.

These receptors are not linked to any known antigen. Two oligonucleotides, mixed equimolar, formed the beta constant-region primer covering TRBC1 and TRBC2. Nested alpha and beta constant-region primers with the SP2 primer drove four PCR rounds on ligated cDNA. TCRdb fed the UMI-ligation and nested PCR reads into MiXCR, producing one record per CDR3 protein. The table shows 90,000 to 120,000 distinct CDR3 sequences, with 14% occurring only once. The sample comprised naive CD8+ T cells from blood. Receptors were obtained from a human donor in good health.

In its sample, this clonotype was seen many times. The V gene is TRBV6-1, the J gene TRBJ2-7, with D uncertain. Germline CDR1 and CDR2: MNHNS and SASEGT. Trimming took 1 base from V and 3 from J, leaving 10 bases between them. This CDR3 has 14 residues. This CDR3 is CASSEGWHLYEQYF. In nucleotides, the CDR3 is TGTGCCAGCAGTGAAGGGTGGCATCTCTACGAGCAGTACTTC.

This clonotype was seen at least ten times. The chain joins TRBV7-9 to TRBJ2-1, with D maybe TRBD1 (6 bases). Germline CDR1 reads SEHNR; CDR2 reads FQNEAQ (reference sequence). Trimming pared 5 bases from V and 3 bases from J, leaving 14 bases between. The CDR3 covers 15 residues. This CDR3 is CASSTPRGIYNEQFF. Here the CDR3 DNA reads TGTGCCAGCAGCACTCCGAGGGGGATCTACAATGAGCAGTTCTTC.

This chain links TRBV9 with TRBJ2-1; D tentatively fits TRBD1 or TRBD2 (5 bases each). Between the trimmed V and J ends, which lost 4 bases and 7 bases, there was a span of 15 bases. Germline CDR1 and CDR2: SGDLS and YYNGEE. The CDR3 has 14 residues. CDR3 residues: CASSPEGRANEQFF. In DNA form, the CDR3 reads TGTGCCAGCAGCCCAGAGGGACGAGCGAATGAGCAGTTCTTC.

This sequence joins TRBV5-6 and TRBJ2-7, with D perhaps matching TRBD1 or TRBD2 (5 bases each). CDR1 SGHDT and CDR2 YYEEEE come from the germline V gene. The CDR3 has 14 amino acids. Trimming took off 0 bases at V and 2 bases at J, with 9 bases between the two ends. CDR3 sequence reads: CASSLGGITYEQYF. CDR3 in DNA: TGTGCCAGCAGCTTGGGGGGGATTACCTACGAGCAGTACTTC.

The rearrangement joins TRBV9 to TRBJ2-3; no firm D call. V was shortened by 0 bases and J by 3 bases, with 11 bases between the two germline ends. The CDR3 is 15 amino acids. Germline V gene sequence: CDR1 SGDLS, CDR2 YYNGEE. For the CDR3, the DNA is TGTGCCAGCAGCGTAGAGTCGGCCAGTACAGATACGCAGTATTTT. Residues: CASSVESASTDTQYF.

This clonotype was counted many times. The rearrangement joins TRBV27 to TRBJ2-3; D remains ambiguous. This CDR3 has 15 amino acids. Trimming took off 5 bases at V and 2 bases at J, with 14 bases between the two ends. From germline, CDR1 is MNHEY and CDR2 SMNVEV (reference sequence). The DNA for the CDR3 is TGTGCCAGCAGTCTGCGGCTTGGGCACACAGATACGCAGTATTTT. Its translation is CASSLRLGHTDTQYF.

V gene TRBV7-9 combines with J gene TRBJ2-3, with D perhaps TRBD1 or TRBD2 (6 bases each). Germline V gives CDR1 SEHNR, CDR2 FQNEAQ (reference sequence). This CDR3 comprises 16 residues. V dropped 7 bases and J dropped 4 bases, with 21 bases sitting between them. For the CDR3, the DNA is TGTGCCAGCACCAATATGGGGTCGGGGGCCCCAGATACGCAGTATTTT. Translated: CASTNMGSGAPDTQYF.